The clone carrying this T cell receptor beta chain appeared many times. What it binds is not known. The authors made cDNA by 5'RACE with 10-nucleotide random UMIs. Over 170 million TCR-beta sequences (from 15-18 subjects) were yielded by each sequencing run. TCRdb recomputed calls from the 5' RACE reads with MiXCR, one row per CDR3 protein. This table holds about 71,000 distinct CDR3 sequences, more than 8.5% found once. The data belong to a study of neurological immune-mediated disorders. Findings and limits, study-wide: Because no CDR3 amino acid sequences were shared across subjects by expanded clones, private repertoires were suggested in all groups.

Time point: longitudinal time-point 1 (baseline). Trimming cost V 0 bases and J 4 bases, with 9 bases left between them. Looked up from germline, CDR1 is LGHNA and CDR2 is YNFKEQ. This CDR3 has 15 amino acids. The sequence derives from a man in his thirties or forties in good health. The rearrangement uses TRBV4-2 and TRBJ2-2, with TRBD1 as a possible D gene (6 bases). Sample: PBMCs. CDR3 residues: CASSQEGGATGELFF. CDR3 coding DNA: TGTGCCAGCAGCCAAGAAGGGGGAGCCACCGGGGAGCTGTTTTTT.